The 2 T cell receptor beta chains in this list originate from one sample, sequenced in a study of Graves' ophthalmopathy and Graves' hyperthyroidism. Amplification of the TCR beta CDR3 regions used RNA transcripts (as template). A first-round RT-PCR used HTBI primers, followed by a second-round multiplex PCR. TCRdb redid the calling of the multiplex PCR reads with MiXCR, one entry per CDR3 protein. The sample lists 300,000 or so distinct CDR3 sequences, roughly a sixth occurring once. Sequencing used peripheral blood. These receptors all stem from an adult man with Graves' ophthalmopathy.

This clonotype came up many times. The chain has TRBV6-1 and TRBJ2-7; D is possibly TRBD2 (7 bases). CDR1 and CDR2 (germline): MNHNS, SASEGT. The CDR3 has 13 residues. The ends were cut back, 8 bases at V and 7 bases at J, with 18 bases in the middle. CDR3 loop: CASVLRGGGEQYF. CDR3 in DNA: TGTGCCAGCGTCCTTAGAGGGGGAGGGGAGCAGTACTTC.

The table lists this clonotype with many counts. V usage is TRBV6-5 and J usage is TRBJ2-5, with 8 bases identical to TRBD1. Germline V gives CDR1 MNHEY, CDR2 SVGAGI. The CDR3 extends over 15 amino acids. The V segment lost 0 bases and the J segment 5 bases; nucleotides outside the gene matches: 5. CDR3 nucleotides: TGTGCCAGCAGTTACTCCCAGGGGGCTTGGGAGACCCAGTACTTC. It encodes CASSYSQGAWETQYF.